This T cell receptor beta chain derives from a study of vaccination and CD4 T cells after COVID-19. Study-wide context: Nasal swab PCR had detected SARS-CoV-2 in convalescent patients, fewer than 10 mild and one severe.

The sample's treatment: 10-day PBMC culture with coronavirus spike peptide pools or control peptides (ViraFEST assay). With the Oncomine TCR Beta short-read assay, DNA from cultured CD4+ T cells was sequenced. MiXCR, applied by TCRdb to the PCR reads, yields one record per CDR3 protein. The sample carries over 9,000 distinct CDR3 sequences, roughly 55% recorded once. The CDR3 sequence is 14 residues long. Germline V gene sequence: CDR1 GTSNPN, CDR2 SVGIG (reference sequence). Trimming left V 3 bases short and J 3 bases short, with 15 bases between. This clonotype was counted between two and nine times. What it binds is not known.

V is TRBV30 and J is TRBJ2-7; possible D gene TRBD2, 5 bases. The TCR comes from a human donor who had recovered from COVID-19. Sequenced sample: CD4+ T cells from blood, cultured in vitro. The CDR3, as DNA: TGTGCCTGGAGACCTGAACCAGCGGTCTACGAGCAGTACTTC. Protein sequence: CAWRPEPAVYEQYF.